Below are 14 T cell receptor beta chains sequenced from a single sample in a study of blood T cell repertoires in COVID-19 (dated by TCRdb to 2019 to 2021). Libraries were constructed by the immunoSEQ multiplex PCR assay. The immuneACCESS repertoire file appears here via TCRdb, limited to in-frame rearrangements. These files lack a portion of the clones; in checked studies, under half of the deficit traces to unresolved V genes, and the cause of the others is not known. The sample table records over 100,000 clones; 85% to 90% of these occur just once. In total, the top ten clones hold 2.5% of the sample. The sequencing input was peripheral blood. The receptor source for this set is a man over 45 with active COVID-19.

This chain connects TRBV12-3 or TRBV12-4 to TRBJ1-6; 8 bases fit TRBD1. The CDR3 extends over 13 amino acids. With 6 bases clipped from V and 9 bases from J, the junction kept 4 bases outside the gene matches. The DNA for the CDR3 is TGTGCCAGCAGCCCCGGACAGGGTTCACCCCTCCACTTT. Translated, it gives CASSPGQGSPLHF.

The CDR3 DNA is TGTGCCAGTCAGACAGGGCGACTAGCGGGGAGATACACAGATACGCAGTATTTT. Encoded protein: CASQTGRLAGRYTDTQYF. The chain has TRBV7-8 and TRBJ2-3; TRBD2 matches 11 bases. The V gene's germline CDR1 is SGHVS and CDR2 FQNEAQ. The length of the CDR3 is 18 residues. Germline trimming cut 9 bases from V and 2 bases from J; bases unmatched to any gene: 16.

The chain recombines TRBV24-1 with TRBJ2-3, with 7 bases aligning to TRBD2. This CDR3 has 15 amino acids. Losses at the gene ends were 9 bases for V and 6 bases for J; bases not matched to a gene: 14. Per the germline V gene, CDR1 is KGHDR and CDR2 is SFDVKD. The CDR3 region is CATPRAGVNGDTQYF. CDR3 bases: TGTGCCACCCCTAGGGCGGGGGTTAACGGGGATACGCAGTATTTT.

CDR3 sequence reads: CAISGMVNQPQHF. The CDR3 coding sequence is TGTGCCATCTCGGGGATGGTCAATCAGCCCCAGCATTTT. The genes are TRBV10-3 and TRBJ1-5; D gene ambiguous. V gave up 8 bases and J gave up 3 bases, with 11 bases separating them. The CDR3 has 13 amino acids. Germline lookup yields CDR1 ENHRY and CDR2 SYGVKD.

The table lists this clone with a count of one. J is TRBJ1-1 and V is TRBV9; a possible D gene is TRBD1 (5 bases). The CDR3 is made up of 13 amino acids. The V end was cut by 6 bases, the J end by 4 bases, with 13 bases between. Germline CDR1 SGDLS, CDR2 YYNGEE. CDR3 sequence: CASTEGLGTEAFF. In DNA, the CDR3 is TGTGCCAGCACCGAGGGACTGGGCACTGAAGCTTTCTTT.

The rearrangement joins TRBV5-4 to TRBJ2-1; 7 bases map to TRBD1. CDR1 and CDR2 (germline): SGHNT, YYREEE (reference sequence). The junction had 5 bases not matched to a gene; V was cut back by 4 bases and J by 1 base. There are 15 residues in the CDR3. CDR3 nucleotide sequence: TGTGCCAGCAGCCCGGCCAGGGGGTCCTACAATGAGCAGTTCTTC. This codes for CASSPARGSYNEQFF.

The chain has TRBV6-5 and TRBJ1-6, with a tentative D call TRBD1 (5 bases). V was trimmed by 6 bases and J by 2 bases, leaving 8 bases between them. The CDR3 has 14 residues. Germline lookup yields CDR1 MNHEY and CDR2 SVGAGI. The CDR3 region is CASRGGAYNSPLHF. As DNA, the CDR3 is TGTGCCAGCAGGGGGGGGGCCTATAATTCACCCCTCCACTTT.

In DNA form, the CDR3 reads TGTGCCAGCAGCCCCCGGCCAGGGGGCTTCAATGAGCAGTTCTTC. Translated: CASSPRPGGFNEQFF. The chain recombines TRBV11-3 with TRBJ2-1; 8 bases agree with TRBD1. Per germline, CDR1 SGHNT and CDR2 YENEEA. The CDR3 is 15 amino acids. After removal of 5 bases from V and 6 bases from J, the junction contained 9 bases not matched to a gene.

This clone was seen only a few times. V usage is TRBV9 and J usage is TRBJ2-3, with D tentatively TRBD2 (6 bases). Germline CDR1 and CDR2: SGDLS and YYNGEE. The CDR3 runs 15 residues. The V gene lost 4 bases and the J gene lost 3 bases, with 15 bases spanning the gap. The CDR3 region is CASSLTGGGTDTQYF. The CDR3 DNA reads as TGTGCCAGCAGCCTTACCGGGGGTGGAACAGATACGCAGTATTTT.

The V gene is TRBV6-5, the J gene TRBJ2-1, with D perhaps matching TRBD1 (6 bases). V was clipped by 2 bases and J by 0 bases, with 11 bases between them. The CDR3 has 16 amino acids. Per the germline V gene, CDR1 is MNHEY and CDR2 is SVGAGI. The DNA for the CDR3 is TGTGCCAGCAGTTACGAGGACAGCCACTCCTACAATGAGCAGTTCTTC. Its protein product is CASSYEDSHSYNEQFF.

This chain links TRBV5-4 with TRBJ2-3; D is perhaps TRBD1 (7 bases). The CDR3 sequence is 13 residues long. Germline assignment: CDR1 SGHNT and CDR2 YYREEE (reference sequence). Deletions cut 4 bases from V and 6 bases from J, with 12 bases between. The CDR3 nucleotides read TGTGCCAGCAGCCCCAGGGGGGAGGATACGCAGTATTTT. It is translated as CASSPRGEDTQYF. The variable domain in full, completed from reference TRBV5-4 and TRBJ2-3, reads ETGVTQSPTHLIKTRGQQVTLRCSSQSGHNTVSWYQQALGQGPQFIFQYYREEENGRGNFPPRFSGLQFPNYSSELNVNALELDDSALYLCASSPRGEDTQYFGPGTRLTVL.

The sample holds one count of this clone. This chain joins TRBV10-3 and TRBJ2-2; maybe TRBD2 (6 bases). The CDR3 is made up of 15 amino acids. Per the germline V gene, CDR1 is ENHRY and CDR2 is SYGVKD. V lost 7 bases to trimming and J lost 3 bases, with 15 bases between them. The CDR3 sequence: CAITPTRLDTGELFF. CDR3 bases: TGTGCCATCACCCCGACTAGGTTGGACACCGGGGAGCTGTTTTTT.

The chain links TRBV19 to TRBJ1-5; 9 nucleotides match TRBD1. The CDR3 sequence is 16 residues long. Germline CDR1 LNHDA, CDR2 SQIVND (reference sequence). Trimming at V came to 4 bases and at J to 6 bases, leaving 10 bases not matched to a gene. The chain's CDR3 is CASSTLQGAIGQPQHF. Written as DNA, the CDR3 is TGTGCCAGTAGTACGCTACAGGGGGCTATCGGTCAGCCCCAGCATTTT.

The chain has TRBV18 and TRBJ2-2, with TRBD1 as a possible D gene (6 bases). Deletions cut 3 bases from V and 1 base from J, with 9 bases between. The CDR3 sequence is 15 residues long. Germline-derived CDR1 and CDR2 are KGHSH and LQKENI. DNA for the CDR3: TGTGCCAGCTCACCGGGGGCCGGGAACACCGGGGAGCTGTTTTTT. It translates to CASSPGAGNTGELFF.